A selection of T cell receptor beta chains follows, all from one sample in a study of tumor-infiltrating lymphocytes in primary liver carcinoma. TCRdb recomputed calls from the multiplex PCR reads with MiXCR, one row per CDR3 protein. Of about 99,000 distinct CDR3 sequences in the sample, roughly 69% are singletons; the top ten hold around 9.5%. The sample comprised liver tumor tissue from sampling region 5. These receptors all stem from a woman aged 60 to 75 with primary liver carcinoma and hepatitis B virus infection. Each CDR3 is given with its conserved first and last residue. D genes are given only for firm matches. Not all rows give a size; the values are once, few, many and, for expanded clones, a class.

D,V,J,size,CDR3,DNA
NA,TRBV18,TRBJ2-3,NA,CASSTRPRSTDTQYF,TGTGCCAGCTCCACCCGTCCGAGAAGCACAGATACGCAGTATTTT
NA,TRBV12-3/TRBV12-4,TRBJ2-1,NA,CASSRVRGGYNEQFF,TGTGCCAGCAGTCGGGTTAGGGGGGGTTACAATGAGCAGTTCTTC
NA,TRBV28,TRBJ2-2,many,CASSAQYRDTGELFF,TGTGCCAGCAGTGCACAGTACAGGGACACCGGGGAGCTGTTTTTT
TRBD2,TRBV29-1,TRBJ2-1,many,CSASGTPSSYNEQFF,TGCAGCGCTAGCGGGACGCCTAGCTCCTACAATGAGCAGTTCTTC
TRBD2,TRBV14,TRBJ2-2,many,CASSKLGGLANTGELFF,TGTGCCAGCAGCAAACTGGGGGGACTAGCGAACACCGGGGAGCTGTTTTTT
NA,TRBV6-6,TRBJ2-3,NA,CASATDMQYF,TGCGCCAGCGCTACAGATATGCAGTATTTT
TRBD1,TRBV12-3/TRBV12-4,TRBJ2-3,NA,CASIRTGRTDMRYF,TGTGCCAGCATACGGACAGGGAGGACAGATATGCGGTATTTT
NA,TRBV11-2,TRBJ2-3,NA,CAISLGGLTYTPGTQYF,TGTGCCATCAGCTTAGGGGGACTAACGTACACGCCAGGTACGCAGTATTTT
TRBD1,TRBV11-2,TRBJ2-7,NA,CARSRTGEEQYF,TGTGCCAGGAGCCGGACAGGGGAAGAACAGTACTTC
TRBD2,TRBV28,TRBJ2-1,many,CASSFSGRAGLSNNEQFF,TGTGCCAGCAGTTTTAGCGGGAGGGCCGGGCTTTCGAACAATGAGCAGTTCTTC
NA,TRBV15,TRBJ2-5,NA,CVTSREENWETQYF,TGTGTCACCAGCAGGGAGGAGAACTGGGAGACCCAGTACTTC
NA,TRBV6-1,TRBJ2-1,many,CASIPRGGNNEQFF,TGTGCCAGCATTCCTAGAGGCGGAAACAATGAGCAGTTCTTC
NA,TRBV30,TRBJ2-2,NA,CVRSVGLISGELFF,TGTGTCCGGAGTGTAGGACTCATCTCCGGGGAGCTGTTTTTT
NA,TRBV5-1,TRBJ2-6,NA,CASSLVRQRRWGANVLTF,TGCGCCAGCAGCTTGGTTCGGCAGCGAAGATGGGGGGCCAACGTCCTGACTTTC
NA,TRBV14,TRBJ2-7,many,CASTLGARFCYEQYF,TGTGCCAGCACCCTGGGGGCTAGATTCTGCTACGAGCAGTACTTC
NA,TRBV2,TRBJ1-1,few,CASSGQQLYTEAFF,TGTGCCAGCAGCGGACAGCAATTATACACTGAAGCTTTCTTT